A single T cell receptor (beta chain) is shown here with its context. The identical CDR3 is also encoded by other nucleotide sequences in the sample. The sample is drawn from a study of blood T cell repertoires in COVID-19. Background on the study: The samples span acute and convalescent COVID-19 from the United States, Italy and Spain.

Using immunoSEQ multiplex PCR, the repertoire was profiled, and TCRdb retains in-frame clones only, with some absent. The data show approximately 210,000 clones, roughly 88% seen once. This sequence originates from a man aged 25 to 40 who had recovered from COVID-19. Input material: peripheral blood.

The CDR3 DNA is TGTGCCAGCAGTCCGGGGGGTTACGAGCAGTACTTC. Translating gives CASSPGGYEQYF. The chain uses TRBV12-3 or TRBV12-4 and TRBJ2-7; 7 nucleotides align to TRBD2. The CDR3 sequence is 12 residues long. J gave up 4 bases and V 5 bases, and 2 bases lay outside the gene matches.